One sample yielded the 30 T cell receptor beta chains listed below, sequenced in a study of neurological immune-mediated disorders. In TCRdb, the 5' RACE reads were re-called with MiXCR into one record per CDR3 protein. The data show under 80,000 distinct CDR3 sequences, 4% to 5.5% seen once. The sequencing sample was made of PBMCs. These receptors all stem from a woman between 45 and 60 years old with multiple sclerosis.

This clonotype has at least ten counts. The CDR3 region has the DNA TGCAGTGCTTCACCAGGTCGGTCGTCACTGGCCGGAGGAGATACGCAGTATTTT. It specifies CSASPGRSSLAGGDTQYF. This chain joins TRBV20-1 and TRBJ2-3, with TRBD2 as a possible D gene (5 bases). CDR1 and CDR2 from the germline V gene are DFQATT and SNEGSKA (reference sequence). Trimming took 5 bases from V and 5 from J, leaving 29 bases between them. The CDR3 is 18 residues long.

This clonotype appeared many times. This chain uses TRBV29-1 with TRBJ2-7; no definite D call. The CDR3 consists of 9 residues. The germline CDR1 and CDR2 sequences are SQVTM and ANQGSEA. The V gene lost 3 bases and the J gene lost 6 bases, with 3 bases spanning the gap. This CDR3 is CSVDSEQYV. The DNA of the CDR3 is TGCAGCGTTGATTCCGAGCAGTACGTC.

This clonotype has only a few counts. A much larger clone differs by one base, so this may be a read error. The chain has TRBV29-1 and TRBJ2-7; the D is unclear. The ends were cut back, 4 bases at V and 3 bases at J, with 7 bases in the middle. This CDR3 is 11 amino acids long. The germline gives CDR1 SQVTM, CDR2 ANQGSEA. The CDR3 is CSVGNNYEQYF. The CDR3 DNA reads TGCAGCGTTGGAAACAACTACGAGCAGTACTTC.

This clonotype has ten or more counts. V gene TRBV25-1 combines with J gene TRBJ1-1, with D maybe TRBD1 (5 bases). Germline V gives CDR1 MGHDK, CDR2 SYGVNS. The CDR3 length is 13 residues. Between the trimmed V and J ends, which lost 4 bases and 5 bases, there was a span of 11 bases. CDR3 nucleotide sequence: TGTGCCAGCAGTGTAATTGCAGGGACTGAAGCTTTCTTT. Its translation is CASSVIAGTEAFF.

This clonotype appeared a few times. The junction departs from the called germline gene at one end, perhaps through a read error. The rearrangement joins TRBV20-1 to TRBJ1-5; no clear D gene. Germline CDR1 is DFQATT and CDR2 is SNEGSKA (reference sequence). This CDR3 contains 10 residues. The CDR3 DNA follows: TGCAGTGCTAGCCACTTAGGACGCGATTTT. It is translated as CSASHLGRDF.

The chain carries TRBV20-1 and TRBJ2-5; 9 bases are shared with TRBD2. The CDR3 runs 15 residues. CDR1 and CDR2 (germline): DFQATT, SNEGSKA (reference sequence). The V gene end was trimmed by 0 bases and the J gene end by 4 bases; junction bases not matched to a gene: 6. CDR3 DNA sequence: TGCAGTGCTAGAGATCAGCGGGGGGCTCTAGAGACCCAGTACTTC. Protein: CSARDQRGALETQYF.

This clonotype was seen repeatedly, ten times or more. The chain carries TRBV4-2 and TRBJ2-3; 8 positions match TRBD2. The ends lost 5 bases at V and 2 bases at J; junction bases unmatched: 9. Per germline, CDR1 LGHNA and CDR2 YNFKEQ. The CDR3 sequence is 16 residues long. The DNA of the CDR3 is TGTGCCAGCAGCTTCAGAGCGGGGGCAATCACAGATACGCAGTATTTT. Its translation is CASSFRAGAITDTQYF.

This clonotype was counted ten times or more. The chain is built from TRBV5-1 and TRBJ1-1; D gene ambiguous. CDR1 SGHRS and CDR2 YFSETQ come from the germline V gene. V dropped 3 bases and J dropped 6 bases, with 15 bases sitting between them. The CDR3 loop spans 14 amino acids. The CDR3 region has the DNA TGCGCCAGCAGCTCGGGCAGCCTTATAGCTGAAGCTTTCTTT. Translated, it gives CASSSGSLIAEAFF.

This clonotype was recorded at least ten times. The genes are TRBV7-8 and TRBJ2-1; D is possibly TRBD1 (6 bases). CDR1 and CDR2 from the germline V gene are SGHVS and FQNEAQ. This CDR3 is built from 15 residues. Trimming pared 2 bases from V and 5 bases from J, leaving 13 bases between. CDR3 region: CASSLKQGSHNEQFF. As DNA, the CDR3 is TGTGCCAGCAGCTTAAAACAGGGTTCTCACAATGAGCAGTTCTTC.

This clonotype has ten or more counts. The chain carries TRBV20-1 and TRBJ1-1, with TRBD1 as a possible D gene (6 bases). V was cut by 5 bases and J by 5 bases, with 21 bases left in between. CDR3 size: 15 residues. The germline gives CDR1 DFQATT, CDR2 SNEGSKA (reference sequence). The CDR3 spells CSARNPQATGTEAFF. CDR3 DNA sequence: TGCAGTGCTCGCAATCCTCAGGCAACAGGGACTGAAGCTTTCTTT.

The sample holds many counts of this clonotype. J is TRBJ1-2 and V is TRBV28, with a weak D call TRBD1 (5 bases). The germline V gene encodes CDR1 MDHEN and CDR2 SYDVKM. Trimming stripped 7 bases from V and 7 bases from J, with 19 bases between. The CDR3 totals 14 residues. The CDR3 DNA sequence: TGTGCCAGCACCCTATTGGGGGGGGGAAGTGGCTACACCTTC. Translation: CASTLLGGGSGYTF.

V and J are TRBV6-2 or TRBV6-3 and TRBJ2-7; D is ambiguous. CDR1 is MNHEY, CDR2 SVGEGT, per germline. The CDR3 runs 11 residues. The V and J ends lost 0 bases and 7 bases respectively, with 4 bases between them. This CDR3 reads CASSYSLEQYF. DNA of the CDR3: TGTGCCAGCAGTTACTCGTTAGAGCAGTACTTC.

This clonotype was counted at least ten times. The CDR3 protein is CATSQTGEDGELFF. The CDR3 DNA reads as TGTGCCACCAGCCAGACAGGGGAAGACGGGGAGCTGTTTTTT. The gene calls are TRBV24-1 and TRBJ2-2, with TRBD1 matching over 8 bases. V lost 7 bases, J lost 7 bases, and 7 bases stayed unmatched. CDR1 and CDR2 (germline): KGHDR, SFDVKD. This CDR3 has 14 amino acids.

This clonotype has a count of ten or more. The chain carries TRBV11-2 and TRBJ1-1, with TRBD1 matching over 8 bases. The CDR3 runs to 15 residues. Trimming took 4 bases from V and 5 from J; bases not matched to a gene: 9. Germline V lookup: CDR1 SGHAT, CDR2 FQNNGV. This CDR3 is CASSSSDRGDTEAFF. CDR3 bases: TGTGCCAGCAGCTCCTCTGACAGGGGCGATACTGAAGCTTTCTTT. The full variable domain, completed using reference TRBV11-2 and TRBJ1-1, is EAGVAQSPRYKIIEKRQSVAFWCNPISGHATLYWYQQILGQGPKLLIQFQNNGVVDDSQLPKDRFSAERLKGVDSTLKIQPAKLEDSAVYLCASSSSDRGDTEAFFGQGTRLTVV.

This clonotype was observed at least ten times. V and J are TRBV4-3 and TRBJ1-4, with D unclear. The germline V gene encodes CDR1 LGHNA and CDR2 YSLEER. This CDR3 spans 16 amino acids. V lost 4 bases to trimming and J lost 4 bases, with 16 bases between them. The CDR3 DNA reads TGCGCCAGCAGCCTATCGACCGGGATCTTTAATGAAAAACTGTTTTTT. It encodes CASSLSTGIFNEKLFF.

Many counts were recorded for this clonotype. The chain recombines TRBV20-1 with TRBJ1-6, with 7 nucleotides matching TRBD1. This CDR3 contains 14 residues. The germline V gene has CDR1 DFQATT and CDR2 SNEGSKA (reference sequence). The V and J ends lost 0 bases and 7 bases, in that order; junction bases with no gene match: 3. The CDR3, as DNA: TGCAGTGCTAGAGACCGGGACAGAAATTCACCCCTCCACTTT. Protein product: CSARDRDRNSPLHF.

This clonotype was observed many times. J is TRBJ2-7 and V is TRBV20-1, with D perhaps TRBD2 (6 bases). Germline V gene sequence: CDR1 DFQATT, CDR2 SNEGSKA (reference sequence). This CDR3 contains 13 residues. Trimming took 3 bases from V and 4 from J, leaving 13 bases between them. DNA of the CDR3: TGCAGTGCTAGCGCGGGATTCGGGTACGAGCAGTACGTC. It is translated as CSASAGFGYEQYV.

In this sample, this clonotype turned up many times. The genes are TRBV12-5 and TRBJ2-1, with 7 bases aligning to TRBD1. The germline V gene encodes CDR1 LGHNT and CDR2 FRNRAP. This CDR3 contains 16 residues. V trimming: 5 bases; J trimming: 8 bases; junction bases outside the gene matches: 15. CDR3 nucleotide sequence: TGTGCTAGTGGTCCGAGACAGGGTTGGAGAGTAGATGAGCAGTTCTTC. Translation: CASGPRQGWRVDEQFF.

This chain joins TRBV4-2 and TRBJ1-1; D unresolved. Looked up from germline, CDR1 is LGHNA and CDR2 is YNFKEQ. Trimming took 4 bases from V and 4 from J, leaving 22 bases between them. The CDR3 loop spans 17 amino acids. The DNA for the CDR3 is TGTGCCAGCAGCCTCGGCGGGGTGGGAGTGGGAAGCACTGAAGCTTTCTTT. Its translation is CASSLGGVGVGSTEAFF.

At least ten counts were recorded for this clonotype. The DNA for the CDR3 is TGCAGCGTTGGAGAACGGGGCCTGAACACTGAAGCTTTCTTT. It encodes CSVGERGLNTEAFF. This chain connects TRBV29-1 to TRBJ1-1, with D tentatively TRBD1 (5 bases). This CDR3 has 14 residues. Germline V gene lookup returns CDR1 SQVTM and CDR2 ANQGSEA. Trimming pared 4 bases from V and 0 bases from J, leaving 12 bases between.

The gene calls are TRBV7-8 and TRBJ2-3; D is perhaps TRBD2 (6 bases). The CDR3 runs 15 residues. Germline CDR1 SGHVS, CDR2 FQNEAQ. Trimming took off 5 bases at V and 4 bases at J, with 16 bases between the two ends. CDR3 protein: CASSTVGDFSDTQYF. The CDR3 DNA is TGTGCCAGCAGCACAGTTGGGGACTTTTCAGATACGCAGTATTTT.

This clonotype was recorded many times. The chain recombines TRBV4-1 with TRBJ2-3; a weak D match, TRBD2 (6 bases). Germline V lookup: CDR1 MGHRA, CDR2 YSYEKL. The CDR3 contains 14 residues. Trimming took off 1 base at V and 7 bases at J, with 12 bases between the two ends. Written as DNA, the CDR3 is TGCGCCAGCAGCCAAGGGTCTACTAGCTATACGCAGTATTTT. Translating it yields CASSQGSTSYTQYF.

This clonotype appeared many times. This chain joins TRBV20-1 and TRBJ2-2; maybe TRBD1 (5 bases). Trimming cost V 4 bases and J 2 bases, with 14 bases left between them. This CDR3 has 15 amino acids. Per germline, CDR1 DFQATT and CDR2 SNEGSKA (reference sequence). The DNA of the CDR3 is TGCAGTGCTACAGGGTTCCAAAAAAACACCGGGGAGCTGTTTTTT. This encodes CSATGFQKNTGELFF.

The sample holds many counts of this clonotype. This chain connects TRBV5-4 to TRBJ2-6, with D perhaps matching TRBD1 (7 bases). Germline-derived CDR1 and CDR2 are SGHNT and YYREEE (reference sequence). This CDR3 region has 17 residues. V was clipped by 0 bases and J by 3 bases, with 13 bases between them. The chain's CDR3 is CASSLEAGGYGANVLTF. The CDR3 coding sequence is TGTGCCAGCAGCTTGGAGGCAGGGGGGTATGGGGCCAACGTCCTGACTTTC.

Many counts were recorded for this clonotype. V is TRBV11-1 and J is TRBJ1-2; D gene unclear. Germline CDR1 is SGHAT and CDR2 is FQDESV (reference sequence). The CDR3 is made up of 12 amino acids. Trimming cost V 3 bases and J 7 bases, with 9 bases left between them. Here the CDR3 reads CASSFSGIGYTF. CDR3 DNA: TGTGCCAGCAGCTTCAGTGGGATTGGCTACACCTTC.

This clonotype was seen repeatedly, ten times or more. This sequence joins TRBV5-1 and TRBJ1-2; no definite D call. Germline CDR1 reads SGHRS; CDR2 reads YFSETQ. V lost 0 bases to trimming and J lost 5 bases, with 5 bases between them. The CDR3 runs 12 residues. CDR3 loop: CASSLEDYGYTF. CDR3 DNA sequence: TGCGCCAGCAGCTTGGAGGATTATGGCTACACCTTC.

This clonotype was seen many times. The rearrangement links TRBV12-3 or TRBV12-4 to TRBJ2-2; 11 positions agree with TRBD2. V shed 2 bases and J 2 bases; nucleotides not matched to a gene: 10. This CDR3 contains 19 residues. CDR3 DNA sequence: TGTGCCAGCAGTTTAAGGGTCCTACTAGCGGGGGCAAACACCGGGGAGCTGTTTTTT. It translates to CASSLRVLLAGANTGELFF.

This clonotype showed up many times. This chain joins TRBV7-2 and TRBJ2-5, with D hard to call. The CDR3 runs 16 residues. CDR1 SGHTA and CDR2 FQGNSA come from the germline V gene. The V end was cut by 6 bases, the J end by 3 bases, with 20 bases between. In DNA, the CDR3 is TGTGCCAGCAGAGATTCCTGGTGGGATTTGAAAGAGACCCAGTACTTC. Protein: CASRDSWWDLKETQYF.

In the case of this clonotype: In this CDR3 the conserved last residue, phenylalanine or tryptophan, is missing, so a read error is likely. The CDR3 DNA is TGTGCCAGCAGCTTAGAGCCGACGAACGTATATGGCTACACCAAC. Amino acids: CASSLEPTNVYGYTN. This chain links TRBV7-8 with TRBJ1-2, with D unclear. CDR3 size: 15 residues. V was cut by 1 base and J by 5 bases, with 14 bases left in between. CDR1 and CDR2 (germline): SGHVS, FQNEAQ.

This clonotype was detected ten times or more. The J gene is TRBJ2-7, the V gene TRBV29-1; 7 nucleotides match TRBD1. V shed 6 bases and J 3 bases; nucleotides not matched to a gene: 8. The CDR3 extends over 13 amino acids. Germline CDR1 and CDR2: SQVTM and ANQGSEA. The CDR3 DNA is TGCAGCGTGGAACTGGGACAGCGCTACGAGCAGTACTTC. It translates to CSVELGQRYEQYF.